One sample yielded the 20 T cell receptor beta chains listed below, sequenced in a study of blood T cell repertoires in COVID-19. TCRdb keeps only in-frame clones here, not all; method: immunoSEQ multiplex PCR. Of approximately 250,000 clones in the sample, approximately 85% were seen once. The sample taken for sequencing was PBMCs or T cells enriched from blood (not recorded which). Every receptor here comes from a woman between 50 and 59 years old with acute COVID-19.

This chain links TRBV6-5 with TRBJ1-2; weak D call: TRBD1 (6 bases). V gave up 5 bases and J gave up 7 bases, with 14 bases separating them. The CDR3 length is 13 residues. CDR1 and CDR2 (germline): MNHEY, SVGAGI. CDR3 nucleotides: TGTGCCAGCAGTCCTTCGAGGGGGGGTGGCTACACCTTC. Protein: CASSPSRGGGYTF.

V usage is TRBV16 and J usage is TRBJ1-2, with 10 bases fitting TRBD1. V shed 1 base and J 8 bases; nucleotides not matched to a gene: 7. This CDR3 is built from 15 residues. The germline V gene encodes CDR1 KGHSY and CDR2 FQNENV. The chain's CDR3 is CASSQYGTGEDGYTF. CDR3 DNA sequence: TGTGCCAGCAGCCAATACGGGACAGGGGAAGACGGCTACACCTTC.

The J gene is TRBJ1-1, the V gene TRBV5-1, with D tentatively TRBD1 (6 bases). The germline V and J ends were trimmed by 3 bases and 7 bases, with 7 bases remaining between them. The CDR3 has 11 residues. CDR1 is SGHRS, CDR2 YFSETQ, per germline. For the CDR3, the DNA is TGCGCCAGCAGCTCAGGGGTTGAAGCTTTCTTT. It encodes CASSSGVEAFF.

This chain links TRBV12-5 with TRBJ1-1; a possible D gene is TRBD1 (5 bases). Germline CDR1 LGHNT, CDR2 FRNRAP. V lost 5 bases and J lost 5, with 18 bases in between. The CDR3 consists of 15 residues. Written as DNA, the CDR3 is TGTGCTAGTGGTCCCCCGGGGGGGGATTGGACTGAAGCTTTCTTT. It is translated as CASGPPGGDWTEAFF.

This rearrangement joins TRBV5-1 to TRBJ1-2, with 8 bases lining up with TRBD1. Germline lookup yields CDR1 SGHRS and CDR2 YFSETQ. The trim removed 0 bases at V and 8 bases at J, leaving 9 bases unmatched. This CDR3 is 15 amino acids long. The CDR3 DNA is TGCGCCAGCAGCTTGGATCAGGGGGCTCCTCGCGGCTACACCTTC. It codes for CASSLDQGAPRGYTF.

This clone was seen just once. The chain couples TRBV5-1 to TRBJ1-1; the D is unclear. Germline loops: CDR1 SGHRS, CDR2 YFSETQ. This CDR3 contains 14 residues. The V end lost 0 bases, the J end lost 1 base, and 7 bases lay between the germline ends. The CDR3 coding sequence is TGCGCCAGCAGCTTGGCAGTGCCGAACACTGAAGCTTTCTTT. It codes for CASSLAVPNTEAFF.

The chain couples TRBV19 to TRBJ2-5; D not certain. This CDR3 region has 15 residues. Trimming left V 5 bases short and J 5 bases short, with 18 bases between. The germline CDR1 and CDR2 sequences are LNHDA and SQIVND (reference sequence). The CDR3 bases are TGTGCCAGTAGTTCGCCCGGCGCCGGGTCGGAGACCCAGTACTTC. Its translation is CASSSPGAGSETQYF.

This clone was seen only a few times. The gene calls are TRBV4-3 and TRBJ1-2, with 7 bases matching TRBD1. Germline values: CDR1 LGHNA, CDR2 YSLEER. Trimming at V came to 1 base and at J to 4 bases, leaving 3 bases not matched to a gene. CDR3 length: 14 amino acids. The CDR3 reads CASSQVRDSYGYTF. The CDR3 DNA sequence: TGCGCCAGCAGCCAAGTCCGGGACAGCTATGGCTACACCTTC.

The chain carries TRBV20-1 and TRBJ1-2; D may be TRBD1 (5 bases). Deletions cut 3 bases from V and 7 bases from J, with 9 bases between. In germline, CDR1 is DFQATT, CDR2 SNEGSKA (reference sequence). This CDR3 has 11 amino acids. The CDR3 DNA reads TGCAGTGCTAGTACAGGTGGTGGCTACACCTTC. Its translation is CSASTGGGYTF.

The V call is TRBV7-2, the J call TRBJ1-3; TRBD1 is a possible D gene (5 bases). Germline V gene lookup returns CDR1 SGHTA and CDR2 FQGNSA. Between the trimmed V and J ends, which lost 3 bases and 0 bases, there was a span of 9 bases. The CDR3 consists of 15 residues. The CDR3 bases are TGTGCCAGCAGCTTCGCAGGGCCCTCTGGAAACACCATATATTTT. It is translated as CASSFAGPSGNTIYF.

This chain links TRBV19 with TRBJ1-1, with D possibly TRBD1 on 5 matching bases. V was pared by 1 base and J by 3 bases, with 9 bases between. This CDR3 has 14 amino acids. CDR1 is LNHDA, CDR2 SQIVND, per germline (reference sequence). The CDR3 DNA sequence: TGTGCCAGTAGTATAGGGGGGGGACACACTGAAGCTTTCTTT. It yields the protein CASSIGGGHTEAFF.

The rearrangement uses TRBV6-5 and TRBJ1-1, with a weak D call TRBD1 (5 bases). Germline CDR1 is MNHEY and CDR2 is SVGAGI. The CDR3 is 13 residues long. Trimming left V 9 bases short and J 8 bases short, with 19 bases between. The CDR3 reads CASSWQGQREAFF. The CDR3 region has the DNA TGTGCCAGTTCGTGGCAGGGCCAAAGGGAAGCTTTCTTT.

The V and J genes are TRBV6-5 and TRBJ1-5, with 7 bases aligning to TRBD1. The length of the CDR3 is 14 residues. Losses at the gene ends were 5 bases for V and 4 bases for J; bases not matched to a gene: 5. Germline V gene sequence: CDR1 MNHEY, CDR2 SVGAGI. CDR3 region: CASSRDSVNQPQHF. The CDR3 DNA is TGTGCCAGCAGTCGGGACAGTGTAAATCAGCCCCAGCATTTT.

This clone occurred once. The V and J genes are TRBV4-3 and TRBJ1-2; TRBD1 might be the D (6 bases). CDR1 LGHNA and CDR2 YSLEER come from the germline V gene. Between the trimmed V and J ends, which lost 0 bases and 8 bases, there was a span of 16 bases. The CDR3 is 15 residues long. The CDR3 protein is CASSQDQARGRGYTF. CDR3 nucleotide sequence: TGCGCCAGCAGCCAAGATCAAGCCAGGGGAAGAGGCTACACCTTC.

The chain is built from TRBV28 and TRBJ1-3, with D possibly TRBD1 on 5 matching bases. CDR1 is MDHEN and CDR2 is SYDVKM in the germline V gene. The CDR3 extends over 14 amino acids. V was clipped by 2 bases and J by 6 bases, with 11 bases between them. The CDR3 protein is CASSLTQVKNTIYF. CDR3 nucleotides: TGTGCCAGCAGTTTAACACAGGTCAAAAACACCATATATTTT. Based on the CDR3 plus reference TRBV28 and TRBJ1-3, the full variable domain is DVKVTQSSRYLVKRTGEKVFLECVQDMDHENMFWYRQDPGLGLRLIYFSYDVKMKEKGDIPEGYSVSREKKERFSLILESASTNQTSMYLCASSLTQVKNTIYFGEGSWLTVV.

The rearrangement joins TRBV5-4 to TRBJ2-1; D perhaps matches TRBD2 (6 bases). The CDR3 loop spans 16 amino acids. Per the germline V gene, CDR1 is SGHNT and CDR2 is YYREEE (reference sequence). The germline V and J ends were trimmed by 0 bases and 3 bases, with 13 bases remaining between them. The CDR3 reads CASSLGRGGDYNEQFF. The CDR3 DNA sequence: TGTGCCAGCAGCTTGGGGCGGGGCGGCGACTACAATGAGCAGTTCTTC.

The V call is TRBV7-8, the J call TRBJ2-1, with TRBD1 identical over 7 bases. The junction had 10 bases not matched to a gene; V was cut back by 0 bases and J by 8 bases. Germline CDR1 reads SGHVS; CDR2 reads FQNEAQ. The length of the CDR3 is 16 residues. CDR3 in amino acids: CASSLASGQSRDEQFF. CDR3 nucleotide sequence: TGTGCCAGCAGCTTAGCATCGGGACAGTCAAGAGATGAGCAGTTCTTC.

This clone was picked up one time. The CDR3 DNA follows: TGCGCCAGCAGACCCACAGGGGTCATCTACGAGCAGTACTTC. Its protein is CASRPTGVIYEQYF. The chain employs TRBV5-1 and TRBJ2-7; 7 nucleotides agree with TRBD1. With 5 bases clipped from V and 3 bases from J, the junction kept 8 bases outside the gene matches. The CDR3 loop spans 14 amino acids. Germline V gene lookup returns CDR1 SGHRS and CDR2 YFSETQ.

The J gene is TRBJ2-3, the V gene TRBV29-1; 10 bases align to TRBD1. The CDR3 totals 15 residues. V lost 3 bases and J lost 4; bases outside the gene matches: 7. Germline V gives CDR1 SQVTM, CDR2 ANQGSEA. The CDR3 coding sequence is TGCAGCGTTGACGCCGGGACAGGGGTCTCAGATACGCAGTATTTT. Protein sequence: CSVDAGTGVSDTQYF.

V gene TRBV13 combines with J gene TRBJ1-2, with a possible D match to TRBD1 (6 bases). CDR3 length equals 14 residues. Germline CDR1 and CDR2: PRHDT and FYEKMQ (reference sequence). The V end was cut by 5 bases, the J end by 9 bases, with 19 bases between. The CDR3 here is CASSLRDKMGRYTF. The DNA of the CDR3 is TGTGCCAGCAGCCTCCGGGACAAAATGGGACGCTACACCTTC.